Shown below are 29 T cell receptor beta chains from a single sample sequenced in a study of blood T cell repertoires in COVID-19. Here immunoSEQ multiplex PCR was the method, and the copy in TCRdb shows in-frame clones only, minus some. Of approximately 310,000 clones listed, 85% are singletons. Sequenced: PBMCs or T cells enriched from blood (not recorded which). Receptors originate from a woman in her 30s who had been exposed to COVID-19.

CDR3 residues: CASSSRGTGDYEQYF. The DNA of the CDR3 is TGCGCCAGCAGCTCGAGGGGGACAGGGGACTACGAGCAGTACTTC. The rearrangement links TRBV5-1 to TRBJ2-7; 10 bases align to TRBD1. This CDR3 contains 15 residues. J lost 3 bases, V lost 3 bases, and 6 bases had no gene match. Germline V gene data show CDR1 as SGHRS and CDR2 as YFSETQ.

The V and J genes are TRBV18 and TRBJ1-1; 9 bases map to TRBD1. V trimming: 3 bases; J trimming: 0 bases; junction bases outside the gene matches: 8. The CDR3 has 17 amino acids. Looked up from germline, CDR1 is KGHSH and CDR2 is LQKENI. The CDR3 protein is CASSPPGTGIVNTEAFF. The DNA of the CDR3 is TGTGCCAGCTCACCTCCCGGGACAGGGATCGTGAACACTGAAGCTTTCTTT.

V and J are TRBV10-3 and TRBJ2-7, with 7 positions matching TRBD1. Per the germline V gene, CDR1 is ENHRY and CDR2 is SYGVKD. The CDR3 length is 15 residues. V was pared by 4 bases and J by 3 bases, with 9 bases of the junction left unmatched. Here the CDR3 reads CAISGERDRGYEQYF. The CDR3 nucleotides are TGTGCCATCAGTGGGGAGAGGGACAGAGGCTACGAGCAGTACTTC.

CDR3 loop: CASRSGGRGFEELFF. The CDR3 DNA is TGCGCCAGCCGATCGGGTGGGAGAGGTTTTGAGGAGCTGTTTTTT. The V and J genes are TRBV5-1 and TRBJ2-2; D is possibly TRBD2 (5 bases). This CDR3 contains 15 residues. CDR1 and CDR2 from the germline V gene are SGHRS and YFSETQ. V lost 7 bases to trimming and J lost 10 bases, with 23 bases between them.

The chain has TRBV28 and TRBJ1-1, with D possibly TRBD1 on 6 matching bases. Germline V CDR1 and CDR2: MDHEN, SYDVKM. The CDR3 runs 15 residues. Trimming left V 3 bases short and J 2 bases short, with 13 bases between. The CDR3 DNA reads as TGTGCCAGCAGTTTTTTTGGGGGCCGAAACACTGAAGCTTTCTTT. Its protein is CASSFFGGRNTEAFF. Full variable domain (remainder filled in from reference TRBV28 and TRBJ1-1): DVKVTQSSRYLVKRTGEKVFLECVQDMDHENMFWYRQDPGLGLRLIYFSYDVKMKEKGDIPEGYSVSREKKERFSLILESASTNQTSMYLCASSFFGGRNTEAFFGQGTRLTVV.

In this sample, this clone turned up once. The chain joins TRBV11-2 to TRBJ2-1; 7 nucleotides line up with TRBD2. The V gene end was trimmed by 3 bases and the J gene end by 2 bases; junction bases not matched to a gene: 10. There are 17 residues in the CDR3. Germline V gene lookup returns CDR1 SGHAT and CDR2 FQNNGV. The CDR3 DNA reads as TGTGCCAGCAGCTTGATGCCCAGCGGGGTTACCTACAATGAGCAGTTCTTC. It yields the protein CASSLMPSGVTYNEQFF.

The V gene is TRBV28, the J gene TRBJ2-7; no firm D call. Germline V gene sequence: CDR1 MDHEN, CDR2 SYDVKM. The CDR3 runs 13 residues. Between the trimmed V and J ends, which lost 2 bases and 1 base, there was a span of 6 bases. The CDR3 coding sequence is TGTGCCAGCAGTTTAGACTTTTCCTACGAGCAGTACTTC. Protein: CASSLDFSYEQYF.

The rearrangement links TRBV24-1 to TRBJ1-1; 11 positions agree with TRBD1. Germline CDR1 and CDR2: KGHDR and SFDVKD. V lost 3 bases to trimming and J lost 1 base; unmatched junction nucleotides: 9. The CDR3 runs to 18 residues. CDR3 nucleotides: TGTGCCACCAGTGATACCCCAGGACAGGGGGCAACGAACACTGAAGCTTTCTTT. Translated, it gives CATSDTPGQGATNTEAFF.

CDR3: CASSWLGTGDGRASEEQYF. CDR3 sequence (DNA): TGTGCCAGCAGCTGGCTCGGGACAGGGGACGGGAGGGCCTCAGAAGAGCAGTACTTC. This rearrangement joins TRBV5-6 to TRBJ2-7; 10 nucleotides match TRBD1. The CDR3 covers 19 residues. Trimming at V came to 3 bases and at J to 7 bases, leaving 22 bases not matched to a gene. From germline, CDR1 is SGHDT and CDR2 YYEEEE. The whole variable domain, remainder taken from reference TRBV5-6 and TRBJ2-7, is DAGVTQSPTHLIKTRGQQVTLRCSPKSGHDTVSWYQQALGQGPQFIFQYYEEEERQRGNFPDRFSGHQFPNYSSELNVNALLLGDSALYLCASSWLGTGDGRASEEQYFGPGTRLTVT.

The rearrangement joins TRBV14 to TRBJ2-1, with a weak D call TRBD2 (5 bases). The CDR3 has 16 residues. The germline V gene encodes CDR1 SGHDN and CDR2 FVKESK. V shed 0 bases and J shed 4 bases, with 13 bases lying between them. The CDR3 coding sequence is TGTGCCAGCAGCCAAGATCTCCCCTCGGGATACAATGAGCAGTTCTTC. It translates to CASSQDLPSGYNEQFF. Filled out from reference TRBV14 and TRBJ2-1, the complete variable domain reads EAGVTQFPSHSVIEKGQTVTLRCDPISGHDNLYWYRRVMGKEIKFLLHFVKESKQDESGMPNNRFLAERTGGTYSTLKVQPAELEDSGVYFCASSQDLPSGYNEQFFGPGTRLTVL.

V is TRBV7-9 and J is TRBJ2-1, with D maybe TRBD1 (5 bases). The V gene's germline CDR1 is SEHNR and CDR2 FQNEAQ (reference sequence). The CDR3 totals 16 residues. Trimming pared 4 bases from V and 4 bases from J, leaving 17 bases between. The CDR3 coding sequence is TGTGCCAGCAGCTCCCAGGGCAGGGCCAGTTACAATGAGCAGTTCTTC. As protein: CASSSQGRASYNEQFF.

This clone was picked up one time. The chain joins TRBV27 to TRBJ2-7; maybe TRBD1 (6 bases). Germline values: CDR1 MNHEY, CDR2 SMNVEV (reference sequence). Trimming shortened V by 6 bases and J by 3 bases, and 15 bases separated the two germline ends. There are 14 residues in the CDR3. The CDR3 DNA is TGTGCCAGCAGGACCAGGGGCTTACGCTACGAGCAGTACTTC. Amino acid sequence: CASRTRGLRYEQYF.

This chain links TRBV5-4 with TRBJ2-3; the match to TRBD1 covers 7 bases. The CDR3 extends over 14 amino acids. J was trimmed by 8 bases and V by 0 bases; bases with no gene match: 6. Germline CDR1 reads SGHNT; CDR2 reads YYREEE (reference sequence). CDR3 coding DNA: TGTGCCAGCAGCTTGGCGGGACAGTCTGGTACGCAGTATTTT. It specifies CASSLAGQSGTQYF.

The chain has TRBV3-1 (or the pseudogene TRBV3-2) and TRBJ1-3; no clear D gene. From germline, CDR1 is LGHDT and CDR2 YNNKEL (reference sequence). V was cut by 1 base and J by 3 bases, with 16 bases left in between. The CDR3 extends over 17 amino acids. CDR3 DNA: TGTGCCAGCAGCCAAGTTTCGACGCAGGACTTTGGAAACACCATATATTTT. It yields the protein CASSQVSTQDFGNTIYF.

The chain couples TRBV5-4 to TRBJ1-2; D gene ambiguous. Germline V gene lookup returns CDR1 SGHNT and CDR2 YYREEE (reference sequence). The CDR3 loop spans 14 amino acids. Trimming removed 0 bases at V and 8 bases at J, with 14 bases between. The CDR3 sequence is CASSLVKGVEGYTF. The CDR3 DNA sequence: TGTGCCAGCAGCTTGGTAAAGGGAGTGGAAGGCTACACCTTC.

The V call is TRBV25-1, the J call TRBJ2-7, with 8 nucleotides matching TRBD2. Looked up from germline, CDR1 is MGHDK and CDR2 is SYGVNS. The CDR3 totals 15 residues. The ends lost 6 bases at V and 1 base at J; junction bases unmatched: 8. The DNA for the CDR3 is TGTGCCAGCAGCCCCCCGGTAGCGGGGTCCTACGAGCAGTACTTC. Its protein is CASSPPVAGSYEQYF.

CDR3 residues: CASSQDQGPTYGYTF. CDR3 coding DNA: TGCGCCAGCAGCCAAGATCAGGGGCCCACCTATGGCTACACCTTC. The chain couples TRBV4-1 to TRBJ1-2, with a weak D call TRBD1 (6 bases). This CDR3 contains 15 residues. In germline, CDR1 is MGHRA, CDR2 YSYEKL. V gave up 0 bases and J gave up 4 bases, with 12 bases separating them.

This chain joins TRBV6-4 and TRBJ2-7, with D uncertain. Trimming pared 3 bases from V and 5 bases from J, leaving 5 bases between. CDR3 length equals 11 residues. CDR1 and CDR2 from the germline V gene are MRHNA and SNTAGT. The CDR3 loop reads CASSEENEQYF. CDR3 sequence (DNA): TGTGCCAGCAGTGAGGAGAACGAGCAGTACTTC.

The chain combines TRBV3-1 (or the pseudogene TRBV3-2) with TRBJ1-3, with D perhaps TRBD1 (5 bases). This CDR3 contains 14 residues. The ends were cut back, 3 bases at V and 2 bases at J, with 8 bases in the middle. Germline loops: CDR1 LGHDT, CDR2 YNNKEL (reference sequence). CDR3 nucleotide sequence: TGTGCCAGCAGCCAGGGGGGTCCTGGAAACACCATATATTTT. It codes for CASSQGGPGNTIYF.

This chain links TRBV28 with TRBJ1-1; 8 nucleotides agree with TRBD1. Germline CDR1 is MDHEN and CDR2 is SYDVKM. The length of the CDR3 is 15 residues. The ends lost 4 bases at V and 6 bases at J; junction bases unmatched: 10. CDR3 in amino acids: CASSSPVAGGPEAFF. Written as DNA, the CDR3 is TGTGCCAGCAGTTCCCCCGTTGCAGGGGGCCCTGAAGCTTTCTTT. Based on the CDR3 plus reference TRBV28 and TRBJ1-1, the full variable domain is DVKVTQSSRYLVKRTGEKVFLECVQDMDHENMFWYRQDPGLGLRLIYFSYDVKMKEKGDIPEGYSVSREKKERFSLILESASTNQTSMYLCASSSPVAGGPEAFFGQGTRLTVV.

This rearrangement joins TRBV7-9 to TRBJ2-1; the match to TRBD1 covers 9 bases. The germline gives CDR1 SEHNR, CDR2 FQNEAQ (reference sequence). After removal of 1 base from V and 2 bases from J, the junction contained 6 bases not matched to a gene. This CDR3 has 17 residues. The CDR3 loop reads CASSLDPGQGTYNEQFF. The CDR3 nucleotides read TGTGCCAGCAGCTTAGACCCTGGACAGGGGACCTACAATGAGCAGTTCTTC.

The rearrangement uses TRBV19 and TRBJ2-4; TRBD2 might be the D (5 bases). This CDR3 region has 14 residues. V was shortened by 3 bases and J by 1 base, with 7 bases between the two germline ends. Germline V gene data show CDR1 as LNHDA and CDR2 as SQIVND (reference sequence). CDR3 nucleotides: TGTGCCAGTAGTATCCCGGGGGCCAAAAACATTCAGTACTTC. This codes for CASSIPGAKNIQYF.

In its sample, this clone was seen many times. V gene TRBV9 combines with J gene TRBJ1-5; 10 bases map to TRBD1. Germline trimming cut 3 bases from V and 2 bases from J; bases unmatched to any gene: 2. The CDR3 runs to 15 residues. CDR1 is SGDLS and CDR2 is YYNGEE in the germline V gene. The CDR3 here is CASSGGTGGNQPQHF. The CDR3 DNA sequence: TGTGCCAGCAGCGGGGGGACAGGGGGCAATCAGCCCCAGCATTTT.

The CDR3 DNA reads as TGTGCCACCGGGGATCTAAAGACAATTGATCAGCCCCAGCATTTT. Its protein product is CATGDLKTIDQPQHF. The rearrangement joins TRBV28 to TRBJ1-5, with unresolved D. From germline, CDR1 is MDHEN and CDR2 SYDVKM. The CDR3 contains 15 residues. V was clipped by 10 bases and J by 5 bases, with 21 bases between them.

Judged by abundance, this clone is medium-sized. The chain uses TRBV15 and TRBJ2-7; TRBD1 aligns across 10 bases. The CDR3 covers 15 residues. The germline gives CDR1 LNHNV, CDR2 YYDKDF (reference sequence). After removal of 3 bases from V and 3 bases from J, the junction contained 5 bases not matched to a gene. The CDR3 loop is CATSRTGQGIYEQYF. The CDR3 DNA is TGTGCCACCAGCAGGACGGGACAGGGGATCTACGAGCAGTACTTC.

Here the CDR3 DNA reads TGTGCCAGCAGCTTAACAGGTGTAGCAATCGACTACAATGAGCAGTTCTTC. Its protein is CASSLTGVAIDYNEQFF. The chain employs TRBV7-3 and TRBJ2-1; no reliable D call. The CDR3 loop spans 17 amino acids. Germline V gives CDR1 SGHTA, CDR2 FQGTGA. V lost 0 bases and J 3 bases, leaving 15 bases between the germline ends.

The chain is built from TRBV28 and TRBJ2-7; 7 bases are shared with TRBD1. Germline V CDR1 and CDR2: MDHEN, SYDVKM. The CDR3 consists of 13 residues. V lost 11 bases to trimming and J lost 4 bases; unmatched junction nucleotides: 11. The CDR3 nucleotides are TGTGCCGCAACGGACCCAGGGGGTTACGAGCAGTACTTC. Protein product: CAATDPGGYEQYF.

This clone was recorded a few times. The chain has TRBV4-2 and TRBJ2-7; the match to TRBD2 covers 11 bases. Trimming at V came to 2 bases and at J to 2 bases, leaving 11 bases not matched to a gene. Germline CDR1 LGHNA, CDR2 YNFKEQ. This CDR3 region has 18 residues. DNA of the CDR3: TGTGCCAGCAGCCAATCGCTAGCGGGAGGTCTAAGGGCCTACGAGCAGTACTTC. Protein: CASSQSLAGGLRAYEQYF.

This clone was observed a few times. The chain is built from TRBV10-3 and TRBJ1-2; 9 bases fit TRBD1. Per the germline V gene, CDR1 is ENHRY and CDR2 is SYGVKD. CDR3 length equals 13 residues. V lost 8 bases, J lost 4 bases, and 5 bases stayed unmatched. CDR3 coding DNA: TGTGCCATCTCTACAGGGGGCGCCTATGGCTACACCTTC. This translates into CAISTGGAYGYTF.